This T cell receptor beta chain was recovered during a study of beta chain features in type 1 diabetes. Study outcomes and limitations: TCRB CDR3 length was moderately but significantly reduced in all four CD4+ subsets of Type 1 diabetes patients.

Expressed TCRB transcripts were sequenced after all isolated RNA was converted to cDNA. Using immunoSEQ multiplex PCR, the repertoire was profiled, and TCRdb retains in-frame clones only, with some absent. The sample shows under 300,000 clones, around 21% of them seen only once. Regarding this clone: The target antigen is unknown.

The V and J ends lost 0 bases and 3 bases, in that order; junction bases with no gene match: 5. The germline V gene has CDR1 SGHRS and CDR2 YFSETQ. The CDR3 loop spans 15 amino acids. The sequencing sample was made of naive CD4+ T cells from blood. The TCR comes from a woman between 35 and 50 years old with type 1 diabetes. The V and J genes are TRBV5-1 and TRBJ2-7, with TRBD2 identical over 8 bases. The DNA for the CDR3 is TGCGCCAGCAGCTTGGCGGCGGGAGGCCACTACGAGCAGTACTTC. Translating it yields CASSLAAGGHYEQYF.